This passage covers 29 T cell receptor beta chains from one sample sequenced in a study of human T cells and chemical hapten exposure. The time point denotes: pre-sensitization, week 0. Treatment denoted: therapeutic diphenylcyclopropenone sensitization with weekly scalp DPC. MiXCR was run by TCRdb on the RACE reads, yielding one entry per CDR3 protein. The table has 300,000 to 450,000 distinct CDR3 sequences, approximately 5.1% seen once; the top ten hold approximately 2.8%. This material consisted of whole blood, taken in connection with sensitization to the hapten diphenylcyclopropenone (DPC). Receptors were obtained from a woman aged 45 to 65 with alopecia areata. Some clones in this sample may be carry-over from other donors' samples.

This clonotype was counted at least ten times. The chain carries TRBV12-3 or TRBV12-4 and TRBJ2-5; 14 bases align to TRBD2. The ends lost 1 base at V and 5 bases at J; junction bases unmatched: 6. The CDR3 sequence is 17 residues long. The CDR3 here is CASSLEGLAGAGETQYF. For the CDR3, the DNA is TGTGCCAGCAGTTTAGAGGGACTAGCGGGAGCCGGGGAGACCCAGTACTTC.

This clonotype was counted a few times. This chain links TRBV12-3 or TRBV12-4 with TRBJ2-5; 9 nucleotides agree with TRBD2. Trimming cost V 1 base and J 5 bases; bases outside gene matches: 8. CDR3 length equals 16 residues. The CDR3 spells CASSLEGGGAGETQYF. In DNA form, the CDR3 reads TGTGCCAGCAGTTTAGAAGGCGGGGGGGCCGGTGAGACCCAGTACTTC.

This clonotype showed up many times. This chain links TRBV20-1 with TRBJ1-4; possibly TRBD1 for D (5 bases). The CDR3 is 13 residues long. The V and J ends lost 6 bases and 5 bases respectively, with 13 bases between them. Germline CDR1 DFQATT, CDR2 SNEGSKA (reference sequence). In nucleotides, the CDR3 is TGCAGTGCCGGCAGGGCAGTGAATGAAAAACTGTTTTTT. It specifies CSAGRAVNEKLFF.

In its sample, this clonotype was seen a few times. This chain links TRBV19 with TRBJ1-5; D is uncertain. The CDR3 length is 15 residues. The ends were cut back, 7 bases at V and 2 bases at J, with 15 bases in the middle. Germline-derived CDR1 and CDR2 are LNHDA and SQIVND (reference sequence). The CDR3: CASTPAHRGNQPQHF. The DNA for the CDR3 is TGTGCCAGTACCCCGGCCCATCGGGGCAATCAGCCCCAGCATTTT.

At least ten counts were recorded for this clonotype. J is TRBJ2-1 and V is TRBV9, with D possibly matching TRBD2 (7 bases). This CDR3 contains 15 residues. Germline loops: CDR1 SGDLS, CDR2 YYNGEE. V lost 2 bases to trimming and J lost 6 bases, with 15 bases between them. CDR3 sequence: CASSVAAGAGNEQFF. The CDR3 region has the DNA TGTGCCAGCAGCGTGGCGGCGGGGGCCGGCAATGAGCAGTTCTTC.

Many counts were recorded for this clonotype. The V and J genes are TRBV20-1 and TRBJ2-7, with 8 bases fitting TRBD1. The CDR3 length is 13 residues. Germline values: CDR1 DFQATT, CDR2 SNEGSKA (reference sequence). Trimming at V came to 6 bases and at J to 7 bases, leaving 11 bases not matched to a gene. CDR3 nucleotides: TGCAGTGCATCAGGGGGCCCGGCTTGGGAGCAGTACTTC. Its protein product is CSASGGPAWEQYF.

The chain carries TRBV18 and TRBJ2-3; D unresolved. Trimming left V 6 bases short and J 0 bases short, with 13 bases between. The CDR3 is made up of 15 amino acids. Germline V gives CDR1 KGHSH, CDR2 LQKENI. The CDR3 region is CASSQSSTSTDTQYF. As DNA, the CDR3 is TGTGCCAGCTCCCAATCCTCGACTAGCACAGATACGCAGTATTTT.

This clonotype was picked up many times. This sequence joins TRBV7-3 and TRBJ2-1; 10 nucleotides align to TRBD1. Germline trimming cut 5 bases from V and 8 bases from J; bases unmatched to any gene: 6. The CDR3 is 14 residues long. Germline loops: CDR1 SGHTA, CDR2 FQGTGA. DNA of the CDR3: TGTGCCAGCAGCCTCTATGGACAGGGGGATGAGCAGTTCTTC. Its translation is CASSLYGQGDEQFF.

This clonotype showed up just a few times. This chain joins TRBV27 and TRBJ2-5; possible D gene TRBD1, 6 bases. There are 13 residues in the CDR3. Germline V gives CDR1 MNHEY, CDR2 SMNVEV (reference sequence). Deletions cut 8 bases from V and 4 bases from J, with 14 bases between. The CDR3 coding sequence is TGTGCCAGCGGGGGCGCGGTACCAGAGACCCAGTACTTC. As protein: CASGGAVPETQYF.

In this sample, this clonotype turned up many times. The chain combines TRBV6-5 with TRBJ2-2; 7 bases line up with TRBD2. Germline-derived CDR1 and CDR2 are MNHEY and SVGAGI. This CDR3 comprises 16 residues. Trimming removed 6 bases from V and 2 bases from J; junction bases left unmatched: 9. CDR3 loop: CASRSSGTPNTGELFF. The CDR3 bases are TGTGCCAGCAGATCCAGCGGGACGCCAAACACCGGGGAGCTGTTTTTT.

This clonotype was recorded a few times. The J gene is TRBJ2-3, the V gene TRBV12-3 or TRBV12-4; TRBD2 is a possible D gene (7 bases). The CDR3 totals 14 residues. V lost 7 bases to trimming and J lost 3 bases, with 14 bases between them. CDR3 amino acids: CASTGGGSTDTQYF. Here the CDR3 DNA reads TGTGCCAGCACCGGGGGCGGGAGTACAGATACGCAGTATTTT.

There are many counts of this clonotype. The V call is TRBV4-1, the J call TRBJ2-7; D is ambiguous. This CDR3 contains 13 residues. Trimming cost V 0 bases and J 7 bases, with 10 bases left between them. CDR1 is MGHRA and CDR2 is YSYEKL in the germline V gene. The CDR3: CASSQEPSWEQYF. CDR3 in DNA: TGCGCCAGCAGCCAAGAGCCCAGTTGGGAGCAGTACTTC.

At least ten counts were recorded for this clonotype. The V and J genes are TRBV5-1 and TRBJ2-7; no firm D call. Between the trimmed V and J ends, which lost 0 bases and 2 bases, there was a span of 12 bases. There are 15 residues in the CDR3. Germline CDR1 SGHRS, CDR2 YFSETQ. The CDR3 region is CASSLARNLAYEQYF. CDR3 bases: TGCGCCAGCAGCTTGGCCCGTAACCTAGCCTACGAGCAGTACTTC.

This clonotype came up a few times. The rearrangement joins TRBV6-6 to TRBJ2-3; the D is unclear. Germline values: CDR1 MNHNY, CDR2 SVGAGI (reference sequence). CDR3 size: 14 residues. The ends were cut back, 0 bases at V and 5 bases at J, with 9 bases in the middle. The CDR3 DNA reads as TGTGCCAGCAGTTACTCTGGCAGCCGAGATACGCAGTATTTT. Residues: CASSYSGSRDTQYF.

This clonotype was observed a handful of times. The chain has TRBV24-1 and TRBJ1-5; TRBD1 is a possible D gene (6 bases). CDR1 is KGHDR, CDR2 SFDVKD, per germline. The length of the CDR3 is 16 residues. Between the trimmed V and J ends, which lost 4 bases and 3 bases, there was a span of 15 bases. As DNA, the CDR3 is TGTGCCACCAGTGACCGCCGGACAGTCCCCAATCAGCCCCAGCATTTT. This translates into CATSDRRTVPNQPQHF.

In its sample, this clonotype was seen a few times. The V and J genes are TRBV20-1 and TRBJ2-4; TRBD1 is a possible D gene (5 bases). The V end was cut by 7 bases, the J end by 6 bases, with 16 bases between. CDR1 and CDR2 (germline): DFQATT, SNEGSKA (reference sequence). The CDR3 runs 13 residues. CDR3 region: CSGTFRQRNIQYF. As DNA, the CDR3 is TGCAGTGGGACCTTCCGACAGAGAAACATTCAGTACTTC.

At least ten counts were recorded for this clonotype. V and J are TRBV5-1 and TRBJ2-5; D assignment may be TRBD1 or TRBD2 (6 bases each). Trimming took off 3 bases at V and 2 bases at J, with 17 bases between the two ends. Looked up from germline, CDR1 is SGHRS and CDR2 is YFSETQ. The length of the CDR3 is 16 residues. Written as DNA, the CDR3 is TGCGCCAGCAGCTCAGACGCGGGACACAAACAAGAGACCCAGTACTTC. As protein: CASSSDAGHKQETQYF.

In this sample, this clonotype turned up many times. The chain recombines TRBV29-1 with TRBJ2-7; D uncertain. Germline V gene lookup returns CDR1 SQVTM and CDR2 ANQGSEA. This CDR3 spans 8 amino acids. CDR3 in DNA: TGCAGTGATTGGGAGCAGTACTTC. It is translated as CSDWEQYF.

This clonotype was seen ten or more times. CDR3 protein: CSVGDRWGGQPQHF. For the CDR3, the DNA is TGCAGCGTTGGGGACAGGTGGGGGGGTCAGCCCCAGCATTTT. The rearrangement uses TRBV29-1 and TRBJ1-5; 8 bases line up with TRBD1. CDR1 is SQVTM, CDR2 ANQGSEA, per germline. The length of the CDR3 is 14 residues. V was pared by 4 bases and J by 6 bases, with 8 bases of the junction left unmatched.

At least ten counts were recorded for this clonotype. The chain is built from TRBV12-3 or TRBV12-4 and TRBJ2-6; no clear D gene. This CDR3 is built from 15 residues. V dropped 3 bases and J dropped 0 bases, with 6 bases sitting between them. The CDR3 region is CASSFGPSGANVLTF. DNA of the CDR3: TGTGCCAGCAGTTTTGGTCCCTCTGGGGCCAACGTCCTGACTTTC.

This chain uses TRBV18 with TRBJ1-1; D gene uncertain. The CDR3 runs to 16 residues. The germline V and J ends were trimmed by 5 bases and 2 bases, with 18 bases remaining between them. CDR1 is KGHSH and CDR2 is LQKENI in the germline V gene. The CDR3 bases are TGTGCCAGCTCATCCAGCAGACAACGAGGAAACACTGAAGCTTTCTTT. Translation: CASSSSRQRGNTEAFF.

With regard to this clonotype: One end of the junction varies from germline; a read error may be responsible. The CDR3 protein is CASTPGHWTSGASYNVQFF. CDR3 in DNA: TGTGCCAGCACCCCGGGACACTGGACTAGCGGGGCCTCCTACAATGTGCAGTTCTTC. The rearrangement joins TRBV14 to TRBJ2-1, with 12 bases identical to TRBD2. Germline V CDR1 and CDR2: SGHDN, FVKESK. This CDR3 spans 19 amino acids.

At least ten counts were recorded for this clonotype. The gene calls are TRBV29-1 and TRBJ2-1; 9 bases fit TRBD2. Per germline, CDR1 SQVTM and CDR2 ANQGSEA. V shed 1 base, J shed 8 bases, and the junction held 12 bases outside the gene matches. The CDR3 has 16 amino acids. CDR3 loop: CSVEGPAGGGVDEQFF. As DNA, the CDR3 is TGCAGCGTTGAAGGCCCTGCGGGAGGGGGTGTGGATGAGCAGTTCTTC.

The chain joins TRBV7-2 to TRBJ2-3, with 9 bases lining up with TRBD1. The germline V gene encodes CDR1 SGHTA and CDR2 FQGNSA. The trim removed 5 bases at V and 8 bases at J, leaving 8 bases unmatched. The length of the CDR3 is 14 residues. The CDR3 loop reads CASSNLGGQGTQYF. In DNA form, the CDR3 reads TGTGCCAGCAGCAACTTAGGGGGACAGGGTACGCAGTATTTT.

This clonotype came up many times. The chain employs TRBV20-1 and TRBJ1-2; D is uncertain. The ends were cut back, 1 base at V and 2 bases at J, with 17 bases in the middle. The CDR3 totals 16 residues. Germline V gene lookup returns CDR1 DFQATT and CDR2 SNEGSKA (reference sequence). The CDR3 loop reads CSARVSGGRTNYGYTF. CDR3 DNA sequence: TGCAGTGCTAGAGTCTCCGGTGGACGGACGAACTATGGCTACACCTTC.

This clonotype was detected ten times or more. V is TRBV10-3 and J is TRBJ2-1; possible D gene TRBD2, 6 bases. The germline CDR1 and CDR2 sequences are ENHRY and SYGVKD. The CDR3 is made up of 15 amino acids. V was pared by 0 bases and J by 2 bases, with 8 bases between. CDR3 sequence (DNA): TGTGCCATCAGTGAGTCCTGGGAGGCCTACAATGAGCAGTTCTTC. Amino acid sequence: CAISESWEAYNEQFF.

The rearrangement joins TRBV5-1 to TRBJ2-6, with D perhaps matching TRBD2 (7 bases). V was clipped by 5 bases and J by 0 bases, with 15 bases between them. The CDR3 loop spans 17 amino acids. Per germline, CDR1 SGHRS and CDR2 YFSETQ. As DNA, the CDR3 is TGCGCCAGCAGTTCGGGGGGCGCAACCTCTGGGGCCAACGTCCTGACTTTC. Amino acids: CASSSGGATSGANVLTF. The entire variable domain, with the rest obtained from reference TRBV5-1 and TRBJ2-6, is as follows: KAGVTQTPRYLIKTRGQQVTLSCSPISGHRSVSWYQQTPGQGLQFLFEYFSETQRNKGNFPGRFSGRQFSNSRSEMNVSTLELGDSALYLCASSSGGATSGANVLTFGAGSRLTVL.

This clonotype has ten or more counts. The V gene is TRBV13, the J gene TRBJ2-7, with 13 bases fitting TRBD2. The length of the CDR3 is 15 residues. Unmatched junction bases numbered 4, after V lost 4 bases and J lost 4 bases. Germline V lookup: CDR1 PRHDT, CDR2 FYEKMQ (reference sequence). CDR3 coding DNA: TGTGCCAGCAGCTATAGGACTAGCGGGGGTTACGAGCAGTACTTC. The encoded protein is CASSYRTSGGYEQYF.

There are many counts of this clonotype. The chain is built from TRBV7-9 and TRBJ2-1, with 7 bases fitting TRBD1. The germline V gene has CDR1 SEHNR and CDR2 FQNEAQ (reference sequence). The junction had 12 bases not matched to a gene; V was cut back by 5 bases and J by 5 bases. The CDR3 is 16 amino acids. In DNA form, the CDR3 reads TGTGCCAGCAGCCCCCGAACAGGGGCGATCAACAATGAGCAGTTCTTC. Protein sequence: CASSPRTGAINNEQFF.